Listed below are T cell receptor beta chains from one sample, sequenced in a study of shared clonotypes between healthy human individuals. Sequencing was performed with immunoSEQ multiplex PCR; in TCRdb, only in-frame clones are kept and a portion is missing. The data hold hundreds of thousands of clones, with around 92% observed a single time. Source material: naive CD8+ T cells sorted from blood. Receptor source: a young man in good health. CDR3s include the opening cysteine and the closing phenylalanine or tryptophan. D genes are given only for firm matches. For some rows the clone size is stated as once, few or many, or as a class when expanded; others skip it.

len	j_gene	v_gene	d_gene	abundance	CDR3nt	CDR3aa
15	TRBJ1-2	TRBV4-3	NA	NA	TGCGCCAGCAGCCAAGGGGTGGGGGATAACTATGGCTACACCTTC	CASSQGVGDNYGYTF
15	TRBJ2-7	TRBV7-9	NA	NA	TGTGCCAGCAGCTTGGGGGGCGCCAGGGTTTACGAGCAGTACTTC	CASSLGGARVYEQYF
17	TRBJ2-7	TRBV28	TRBD2	NA	TGTGCCAGCAGTTCCTTGGGGATAGCGGGAGACTTCTACGAGCAGTACTTC	CASSSLGIAGDFYEQYF
14	TRBJ2-3	TRBV7-9	NA	NA	TGTGCCAGCAGCACGAGACTAGGCGCAGATACGCAGTATTTT	CASSTRLGADTQYF
16	TRBJ2-7	TRBV13	TRBD2	NA	TGTGCCAGCAGCTTAGGATTAGCGGGAGACTACTACGAGCAGTACTTC	CASSLGLAGDYYEQYF
16	TRBJ2-5	TRBV9	TRBD2	NA	TGTGCCAGCAGCGCTAGCTCGGGGGGGAACCAAGAGACCCAGTACTTC	CASSASSGGNQETQYF
17	TRBJ2-1	TRBV28	TRBD1	NA	TGTGCCAGCAGTTTAGTAGGAGGACAGGGATTCTACAATGAGCAGTTCTTC	CASSLVGGQGFYNEQFF
15	TRBJ1-4	TRBV11-2	NA	few	TGTGCCAGCAGCTTAGTCCAAGGGACGACTGGGGAACTGTTTTTT	CASSLVQGTTGELFF
17	TRBJ2-1	TRBV7-2	TRBD2	NA	TGTGCCAGCAGCTTTCCTATAAGTAGCGGGAGGGAGGATGAGCAGTTCTTC	CASSFPISSGREDEQFF
15	TRBJ2-1	TRBV9	NA	NA	TGTGCCAGCAGCGTAGGGGTGCAGGGAGGAAGGGAGCAGTTCTTC	CASSVGVQGGREQFF
16	TRBJ2-7	TRBV4-3	NA	NA	TGCGCCAGCAGCCGTACCAGACAGGCCCTGGGCTACGAGCAGTACTTC	CASSRTRQALGYEQYF
15	TRBJ1-5	TRBV15	NA	NA	TGTGCCACCAGCAGAGATCGGGGGTTGGGGCAGCCCCAGCATTTT	CATSRDRGLGQPQHF
14	TRBJ2-5	TRBV28	NA	NA	TGTGCCAGCGCAGGAGGGACAATCCAAGAGACCCAGTACTTC	CASAGGTIQETQYF
14	TRBJ2-7	TRBV4-2	NA	NA	TGTGCCAGCAGCCAAGTGGCGACTAGCTACGAGCAGTACTTC	CASSQVATSYEQYF
17	TRBJ2-1	TRBV7-9	TRBD1	NA	TGTGCCAGCAGCTTAGCCAGGGGACAGACAGCTAACAATGAGCAGTTCTTC	CASSLARGQTANNEQFF
12	TRBJ2-1	TRBV30	NA	NA	TGTGCCTGGAGTACCGCTGTCCATGAGCAGTTCTTC	CAWSTAVHEQFF
13	TRBJ1-1	TRBV6-5	NA	NA	TGTGCCAGCAGCTATCCGGGGTGGGTTGAAGCTTTCTTT	CASSYPGWVEAFF
16	TRBJ2-3	TRBV7-2	NA	NA	TGTGCCAGCAGCTTAGCGGGACTTTCTAGCACAGATACGCAGTATTTT	CASSLAGLSSTDTQYF
15	TRBJ1-2	TRBV29-1	TRBD1	NA	TGCAGCGTTGATCGACAGGGCCGGGCAATCGGCGGCTACACCTTC	CSVDRQGRAIGGYTF
12	TRBJ1-2	TRBV6-1	NA	NA	TGTGCCGTCGCGTGGGCTTTCTATGGCTACACCTTC	CAVAWAFYGYTF
14	TRBJ2-1	TRBV11-1	NA	once	TGTGCCAGCAGCTTACCGGGAGTAGTCAATGAGCAGTTCTTC	CASSLPGVVNEQFF
16	TRBJ2-5	TRBV18	TRBD1	NA	TGTGCCAGCTCACCTACGGCAGGGGGCGTAGGAGAGACCCAGTACTTC	CASSPTAGGVGETQYF
16	TRBJ2-7	TRBV10-3	TRBD2	NA	TGTGCCATCAGTGAGGCGGGAGCGGGAGGCTACCACGAGCAGTACTTC	CAISEAGAGGYHEQYF
16	TRBJ2-1	TRBV7-8	NA	NA	TGTGCCAGCAGCCCCCCGAGCGCAGGAACTCTCAATGAGCAGTTCTTC	CASSPPSAGTLNEQFF
12	TRBJ2-7	TRBV7-9	NA	once	TGTGCCAGCAGCCCTCTCCCCTACGAGCAGTACTTC	CASSPLPYEQYF
13	TRBJ2-7	TRBV27	TRBD1	once	TGTGCCACTGGGACAGGGGGCGCGTACGAGCAGTACTTC	CATGTGGAYEQYF
13	TRBJ1-2	TRBV29-1	TRBD1	NA	TGCAGCGTTAGGGACAGGGGAGACTATGGCTACACCTTC	CSVRDRGDYGYTF
15	TRBJ2-7	TRBV10-1	NA	NA	TGCGCCAGCAGTGAAACGAGGCAGGGGACCTACGAGCAGTACTTC	CASSETRQGTYEQYF
16	TRBJ1-4	TRBV27	TRBD1	NA	TGTGCCAGCAGTTTAGGGACAGGGTCAAGTAATGAAAAACTGTTTTTT	CASSLGTGSSNEKLFF
15	TRBJ2-7	TRBV5-4	TRBD2	once	TGTGCCAGCAGCTTTAGCGGGGGACCTTCCTACGAGCAGTACTTC	CASSFSGGPSYEQYF
15	TRBJ1-2	TRBV14	NA	NA	TGTGCCAGCAGCCAATTTGCACGGAAGTACTATGGCTACACCTTC	CASSQFARKYYGYTF
14	TRBJ2-3	TRBV4-1	TRBD2	NA	TGCGCCAGCAGCCTGGGGGGGAGCACAGATACGCAGTATTTT	CASSLGGSTDTQYF
14	TRBJ2-1	TRBV4-1	NA	NA	TGCGCCAGCAGCATGCTAGCAGACTACAATGAGCAGTTCTTC	CASSMLADYNEQFF
16	TRBJ2-1	TRBV5-1	TRBD2	NA	TGCGCCAGCAGCTTGGCCGGTCTAGCGGGACACAATGAGCAGTTCTTC	CASSLAGLAGHNEQFF
16	TRBJ2-1	TRBV14	TRBD2	NA	TGTGCCAGCAGCCAAGCCCAGCGGGAGGTCATGAATGAGCAGTTCTTC	CASSQAQREVMNEQFF